This is a list of T cell receptor beta chains from one sample in a study of OX40 agonist ivuxolimab in advanced cancers. Libraries were prepared by immunoSEQ multiplex PCR; TCRdb keeps only in-frame clonotypes and omits some of them. The top ten clones hold roughly 9.1% of a sample with just over 15,000 clones, 64% of them seen once. Source: CD4+ or CD8+ T cells sorted from blood, taken in a trial of the OX40 agonist ivuxolimab. The receptors stem from an adult with an advanced solid tumor such as melanoma, head and neck, liver or kidney cancer. Each CDR3 is given with its conserved first and last residue. The order of the fields is V gene, J gene, clone size, D gene, CDR3 protein, CDR3 DNA. A D gene is named only where the DNA matches it firmly. Rows may omit the clone size; those that give it use once, few, many or a size class.

>TRBV4-3|TRBJ2-3|-|TRBD2
CASSQDQAGGFTDTQYF
TGCGCCAGCAGCCAGGACCAAGCGGGGGGGTTCACAGATACGCAGTATTTT
>TRBV4-2|TRBJ2-5|-|-
CASSQANSDQETQYF
TGTGCCAGCAGCCAAGCGAATAGCGACCAAGAGACCCAGTACTTC
>TRBV10-1|TRBJ2-1|-|-
CASSVRIGDEQFF
TGCGCCAGCAGTGTAAGGATCGGGGATGAGCAGTTCTTC
>TRBV9|TRBJ1-2|few|TRBD1
CASSPQGAYGYTF
TGTGCCAGCAGCCCACAGGGGGCCTATGGCTACACCTTC
>TRBV6-5|TRBJ2-2|few|-
CASSYNGEETGELFF
TGTGCCAGCAGTTACAACGGGGAGGAAACCGGGGAGCTGTTTTTT
>TRBV11-2|TRBJ1-6|-|-
CASSLVSPNSPLHF
TGTGCCAGCAGCTTAGTCAGCCCAAATTCACCCCTCCACTTT
>TRBV5-4|TRBJ2-7|-|-
CASSLARRPYEQYF
TGTGCCAGCAGCTTGGCCCGTCGGCCGTACGAGCAGTACTTC
>TRBV4-2|TRBJ1-5|-|-
CASSQEIATTSNQPQHF
TGTGCCAGCAGCCAAGAAATCGCCACGACGAGCAATCAGCCCCAGCATTTT
>TRBV7-8|TRBJ1-4|-|TRBD1
CASSLLPQGGSNEKLFF
TGTGCCAGCAGCTTATTACCTCAGGGGGGGTCTAATGAAAAACTGTTTTTT
>TRBV7-1|TRBJ2-1|-|-
CASSQGQFF
TGTGCCAGCTCCCAGGGGCAGTTCTTC
>TRBV9|TRBJ1-2|-|-
CASSQNHVGGYGYTF
TGTGCCAGCAGCCAGAACCACGTAGGGGGTTATGGCTACACCTTC
>TRBV7-2|TRBJ2-7|-|-
CASRERGAHEQYF
TGTGCCAGCAGAGAGCGTGGGGCCCACGAGCAGTACTTC
>TRBV19|TRBJ2-2|-|TRBD1
CASSFLPGTENTGELFF
TGTGCCAGTAGTTTTCTACCCGGGACAGAGAACACCGGGGAGCTGTTTTTT
>TRBV7-9|TRBJ2-1|-|-
CASSSGLYNEQFF
TGTGCCAGCAGCTCGGGACTCTACAATGAGCAGTTCTTC
>TRBV4-1|TRBJ2-5|-|-
CASSQEGRMRETQYF
TGCGCCAGCAGCCAAGAAGGCAGGATGAGGGAGACCCAGTACTTC
>TRBV10-3|TRBJ2-7|-|-
CATGTPGYEQYF
TGTGCCACCGGGACACCCGGCTACGAGCAGTACTTC
>TRBV9|TRBJ2-1|-|TRBD2
CASSVALGAGPYNEQFF
TGTGCCAGCAGCGTAGCCCTAGGAGCGGGGCCCTACAATGAGCAGTTCTTC
>TRBV6-5|TRBJ2-5|few|TRBD2
CACSRLGRVETQYF
TGTGCCTGTAGCCGACTAGGGAGGGTGGAGACCCAGTACTTC
>TRBV5-5|TRBJ1-3|-|-
CASSASRVGNTIYF
TGTGCCAGCAGCGCTTCCCGCGTAGGAAACACCATATATTTT
>TRBV7-2|TRBJ2-1|-|TRBD2
CASSVGTSGGLGEQFF
TGTGCCAGCAGCGTCGGGACTAGCGGGGGCCTCGGTGAGCAGTTCTTC
>TRBV10-3|TRBJ2-7|-|-
CAISESRGNSYEQYF
TGTGCCATCAGTGAGTCGAGAGGTAACTCCTACGAGCAGTACTTC
>TRBV30|TRBJ1-1|-|-
CAWRGGTTEAFF
TGTGCCTGGAGAGGGGGGACCACTGAAGCTTTCTTT
>TRBV7-9|TRBJ1-6|-|-
CASSQGNSPLHF
TGTGCCAGCAGTCAGGGTAATTCACCCCTCCACTTT
>TRBV5-4|TRBJ1-1|-|-
CASSDVSSGPEAFF
TGTGCCAGCAGCGATGTCTCGTCGGGACCTGAAGCTTTCTTT
>TRBV10-2|TRBJ1-5|-|-
CASRAGEWSNQPQHF
TGCGCCAGCAGGGCAGGGGAGTGGAGCAATCAGCCCCAGCATTTT
>TRBV16|TRBJ1-1|-|-
CASSQSGMAWFTEAFF
TGTGCCAGCAGCCAATCCGGGATGGCTTGGTTCACTGAAGCTTTCTTT
>TRBV4-3|TRBJ1-6|-|TRBD1
CASSQGTGGDSPLHF
TGCGCCAGCAGCCAAGGGACAGGAGGCGATTCACCCCTCCACTTT
>TRBV19|TRBJ2-1|-|-
CASSPLGGRSYNEQFF
TGTGCCAGTAGTCCCCTTGGGGGACGGTCCTACAATGAGCAGTTCTTC
>TRBV27|TRBJ2-3|-|-
CASSFPGPTQYF
TGTGCCAGCAGTTTCCCGGGGCCTACGCAGTATTTT
>TRBV10-2|TRBJ2-5|-|-
CASSGAGWVETQYF
TGCGCCAGCAGTGGCGCCGGCTGGGTGGAGACCCAGTACTTC
>TRBV2|TRBJ2-7|-|-
CASIGGDSYEQYF
TGTGCCAGCATCGGGGGAGATTCCTACGAGCAGTACTTC
>TRBV29-1|TRBJ1-2|few|-
CSVDLTGGSGYHGYTF
TGCAGCGTAGACTTGACAGGCGGATCAGGATACCATGGCTACACCTTC
>TRBV7-9|TRBJ2-1|once|-
CASSSTRQGTHNEQFF
TGTGCCAGCAGCTCTACTCGGCAGGGGACACACAATGAGCAGTTCTTC
>TRBV25-1|TRBJ1-2|-|-
CASSADTLNYGYTF
TGTGCCAGCAGTGCCGACACTCTTAACTATGGCTACACCTTC
>TRBV11-2|TRBJ1-4|-|TRBD1
CASSFHPDRGGLFF
TGTGCCAGCAGCTTCCACCCCGACAGGGGCGGACTGTTTTTT
>TRBV5-4|TRBJ2-3|-|TRBD2
CASSQAGLAGSTDTQYF
TGTGCCAGCAGCCAAGCTGGGCTAGCGGGGAGCACAGATACGCAGTATTTT
>TRBV7-9|TRBJ2-7|-|-
CASSLRTEDYEQYF
TGTGCCAGCAGCCTCCGGACAGAGGACTACGAGCAGTACTTC
>TRBV27|TRBJ2-5|-|-
CASSSGLTGVTQYF
TGTGCCAGCAGTTCGGGCCTAACGGGGGTGACCCAGTACTTC
>TRBV6-6|TRBJ1-5|-|TRBD1
CASSFRTGGHF
TGTGCCAGCAGTTTCCGGACAGGGGGGCATTTT
>TRBV5-1|TRBJ1-5|-|TRBD1
CASSLGTGGRNQPQHF
TGCGCCAGCAGCTTGGGGACAGGGGGTCGGAATCAGCCCCAGCATTTT
>TRBV6-6|TRBJ1-2|-|-
CASKNLQELYGYTF
TGTGCCAGCAAAAACCTACAGGAGCTCTATGGCTACACCTTC
>TRBV9|TRBJ2-7|-|-
CASSFDGTPTYEQYF
TGTGCCAGCAGCTTCGACGGGACACCGACCTACGAGCAGTACTTC